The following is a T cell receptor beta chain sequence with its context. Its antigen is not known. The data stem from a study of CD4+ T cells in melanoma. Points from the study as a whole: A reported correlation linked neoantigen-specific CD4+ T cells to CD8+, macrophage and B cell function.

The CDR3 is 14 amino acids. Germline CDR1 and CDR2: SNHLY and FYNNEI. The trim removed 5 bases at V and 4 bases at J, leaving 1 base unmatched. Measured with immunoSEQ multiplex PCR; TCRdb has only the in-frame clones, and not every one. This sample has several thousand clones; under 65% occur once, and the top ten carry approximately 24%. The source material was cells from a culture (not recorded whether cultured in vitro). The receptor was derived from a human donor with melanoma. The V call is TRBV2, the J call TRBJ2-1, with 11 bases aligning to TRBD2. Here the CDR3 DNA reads TGTGCCAGCAGTATAGCGGGGGGGTACAATGAGCAGTTCTTC. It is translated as CASSIAGGYNEQFF.